The 26 T cell receptor beta chains listed next were all sequenced from one sample in a study of T cells of healthy individuals. TCRdb called the 5' RACE reads again in MiXCR, with one record for every CDR3 protein. The sample holds about 96,000 distinct CDR3 sequences, around 17% seen once. The source is a human donor in good health.

The chain recombines TRBV7-9 with TRBJ1-4; no reliable D call. This CDR3 contains 13 residues. Between the trimmed V and J ends, which lost 4 bases and 0 bases, there was a span of 3 bases. Germline V gene sequence: CDR1 SEHNR, CDR2 FQNEAQ (reference sequence). The CDR3 sequence is CASSSATNEKLFF. CDR3 bases: TGTGCCAGCAGCTCCGCAACTAATGAAAAACTGTTTTTT.

Concerning this clonotype itself: It is likely a read error, because the conserved phenylalanine at the end of the CDR3 is missing. No DNA is shown, since the ends of the CDR3 on it are uncertain; the CDR3 is the one TCRdb lists. V is TRBV12-3 or TRBV12-4 and J is TRBJ2-1; the table gives TRBD1 as D, unverified against the DNA. The CDR3 numbers 14 amino acids, ends counted. CDR3: CASSLAGGAQLTFV.

The table lists this clonotype with many counts. This chain connects TRBV27 to TRBJ1-4; TRBD1 might be the D (6 bases). The CDR3 length is 15 residues. Germline V gene sequence: CDR1 MNHEY, CDR2 SMNVEV (reference sequence). Trimming took off 5 bases at V and 6 bases at J, with 16 bases between the two ends. CDR3 sequence: CASSPRTASYEKLFF. The CDR3 DNA follows: TGTGCCAGCAGTCCCCGGACAGCCAGTTATGAAAAACTGTTTTTT. The full variable domain, rest sourced from reference TRBV27 and TRBJ1-4, is EAQVTQNPRYLITVTGKKLTVTCSQNMNHEYMSWYRQDPGLGLRQIYYSMNVEVTDKGDVPEGYKVSRKEKRNFPLILESPSPNQTSLYFCASSPRTASYEKLFFGSGTQLSVL.

This clonotype was seen a single time. The chain couples TRBV10-3 to TRBJ2-6; D is unclear. In germline, CDR1 is ENHRY, CDR2 SYGVKD. With 11 bases removed from V and 4 bases from J, the gap between germline ends came to 6 bases. This CDR3 contains 11 residues. The chain's CDR3 is CACEGANVLTF. The CDR3 DNA sequence: TGTGCCTGCGAAGGGGCCAACGTCCTGACTTTC.

The sample holds many counts of this clonotype. The rearrangement uses TRBV9 and TRBJ2-7; 9 positions match TRBD2. V was pared by 0 bases and J by 2 bases, with 6 bases of the junction left unmatched. The CDR3 is made up of 16 amino acids. Germline V gene lookup returns CDR1 SGDLS and CDR2 YYNGEE. CDR3 sequence reads: CASSVGWTSDPYEQYF. The CDR3 nucleotides read TGTGCCAGCAGCGTAGGTTGGACTAGCGACCCCTACGAGCAGTACTTC.

In its sample, this clonotype was seen a few times. V usage is TRBV2 and J usage is TRBJ1-1, with no clear D. V shed 5 bases and J shed 1 base, with 8 bases lying between them. There are 13 residues in the CDR3. Germline CDR1 reads SNHLY; CDR2 reads FYNNEI. CDR3 nucleotide sequence: TGTGCCAGCAGTTTCCGGCCGAACACTGAAGCTTTCTTT. Translating it yields CASSFRPNTEAFF. The full variable domain, rest sourced from reference TRBV2 and TRBJ1-1, is EPEVTQTPSHQVTQMGQEVILRCVPISNHLYFYWYRQILGQKVEFLVSFYNNEISEKSEIFDDQFSVERPDGSNFTLKIRSTKLEDSAMYFCASSFRPNTEAFFGQGTRLTVV.

The chain recombines TRBV20-1 with TRBJ2-1; 10 bases agree with TRBD2. The germline V gene has CDR1 DFQATT and CDR2 SNEGSKA (reference sequence). The junction had 9 bases not matched to a gene; V was cut back by 3 bases and J by 4 bases. The CDR3 consists of 16 residues. The CDR3 nucleotides are TGCAGTGCTAGGAAGCTAGCGGGAGAGCTTTACAATGAGCAGTTCTTC. Amino acids: CSARKLAGELYNEQFF.

For this clonotype: One end of the junction fails to match germline, which may point to a read error. The chain carries TRBV5-1 and TRBJ2-5; D may be TRBD1 or TRBD2 (5 bases each). The V gene's germline CDR1 is SGHRS and CDR2 YFSETQ. The CDR3 runs 14 residues. CDR3 residues: CANSLGPREETQYF. CDR3 bases: TGCGCCAACAGCTTGGGACCCCGCGAAGAGACCCAGTACTTC.

The chain joins TRBV20-1 to TRBJ2-5; 11 nucleotides agree with TRBD2. This CDR3 has 16 residues. J was trimmed by 0 bases and V by 6 bases; bases with no gene match: 9. CDR1 and CDR2 from the germline V gene are DFQATT and SNEGSKA (reference sequence). The CDR3 loop reads CSAQPLAGAYQETQYF. The CDR3 coding sequence is TGCAGTGCACAACCACTAGCGGGGGCCTACCAAGAGACCCAGTACTTC.

The V gene is TRBV28, the J gene TRBJ2-3, with TRBD1 matching over 7 bases. The length of the CDR3 is 13 residues. Germline values: CDR1 MDHEN, CDR2 SYDVKM. The J segment lost 5 bases and the V segment lost 4 bases, leaving 3 bases of the junction unmatched. The CDR3, as DNA: TGTGCCAGCAGTTCCACAGGGGAAGATACGCAGTATTTT. It specifies CASSSTGEDTQYF.

J is TRBJ2-3 and V is TRBV19; 13 nucleotides line up with TRBD2. J lost 3 bases, V lost 6 bases, and 6 bases had no gene match. Germline V gives CDR1 LNHDA, CDR2 SQIVND (reference sequence). CDR3 size: 16 residues. The DNA for the CDR3 is TGTGCCAGTAGGGATCCGGGACTAGCGGGAACAGATACGCAGTATTTT. This translates into CASRDPGLAGTDTQYF.

The chain combines TRBV21-1 with TRBJ1-6. TRBV21-1 is an annotated pseudogene. There are 16 residues in the CDR3. The CDR3, as DNA: TGTGCCAGCAGCAGTTGGTATAGGGCTGGCGGTTCACCCCTCCACTTT. It encodes CASSSWYRAGGSPLHF.

Ten or more counts support this clonotype. The rearrangement links TRBV4-3 to TRBJ1-1, with D possibly TRBD1 on 5 matching bases. CDR1 and CDR2 (germline): LGHNA, YSLEER. V was trimmed by 4 bases and J by 5 bases, leaving 20 bases between them. CDR3 size: 16 residues. In nucleotides, the CDR3 is TGCGCCAGCAGCCGCCTCCTGGGGGGGGGTGGTACTGAAGCTTTCTTT. This codes for CASSRLLGGGGTEAFF.

This clonotype came up many times. The chain is built from TRBV7-6 and TRBJ2-2, with 7 nucleotides matching TRBD1. J gave up 10 bases and V 5 bases, and 4 bases lay outside the gene matches. This CDR3 has 12 amino acids. Germline CDR1 SGHVS, CDR2 FNYEAQ. CDR3 sequence (DNA): TGTGCCAGCAGCGGACAGGCCTCGGAGCTGTTTTTT. Its translation: CASSGQASELFF.

The chain couples TRBV20-1 to TRBJ2-5, with D unclear. Deletions cut 6 bases from V and 5 bases from J, with 13 bases between. The length of the CDR3 is 12 residues. CDR1 and CDR2 from the germline V gene are DFQATT and SNEGSKA (reference sequence). The CDR3 protein is CSAASAWETQYF. The CDR3 bases are TGCAGTGCAGCATCGGCATGGGAGACCCAGTACTTC.

The V gene is TRBV30, the J gene TRBJ2-5; a weak D match, TRBD2 (6 bases). V was clipped by 1 base and J by 4 bases, with 19 bases between them. Germline V lookup: CDR1 GTSNPN, CDR2 SVGIG (reference sequence). The CDR3 extends over 16 amino acids. CDR3 sequence (DNA): TGTGCCTGGAGTGCACTCGATCGGGAGTCAGGAGAGACCCAGTACTTC. Protein product: CAWSALDRESGETQYF.

This clonotype was recorded at least ten times. The CDR3 nucleotides read TGCGCCAGCAGCCAAGTTCGCCAGGGGGCTACTGAAGCTTTCTTT. It specifies CASSQVRQGATEAFF. The V call is TRBV4-1, the J call TRBJ1-1; the match to TRBD1 covers 8 bases. Germline V gene lookup returns CDR1 MGHRA and CDR2 YSYEKL. This CDR3 is 15 amino acids long. J lost 5 bases, V lost 1 base, and 6 bases had no gene match.

There are a few counts of this clonotype. This sequence joins TRBV12-3 or TRBV12-4 and TRBJ2-1; TRBD1 matches 7 bases. The CDR3 contains 14 residues. V shed 1 base and J 4 bases; nucleotides not matched to a gene: 1. As DNA, the CDR3 is TGTGCCAGCAGTTTAGTGGGACAGTACAATGAGCAGTTCTTC. Translated: CASSLVGQYNEQFF.

The chain uses TRBV6-2 or TRBV6-3 and TRBJ2-7; no reliable D call. The V gene's germline CDR1 is MNHEY and CDR2 SVGEGT. Trimming pared 0 bases from V and 2 bases from J, leaving 5 bases between. The CDR3 sequence is 13 residues long. The DNA of the CDR3 is TGTGCCAGCAGTTACTCCCTTGCCTACGAGCAGTACTTC. Protein: CASSYSLAYEQYF.

This clonotype was seen ten or more times. This chain links TRBV28 with TRBJ2-7; D is unclear. Germline values: CDR1 MDHEN, CDR2 SYDVKM. There are 11 residues in the CDR3. The V end was cut by 7 bases, the J end by 4 bases, with 8 bases between. The CDR3 region has the DNA TGTGCCAGCAATCTGGGTTACGAGCAGTACTTC. Its protein is CASNLGYEQYF.

This clonotype was observed a handful of times. The rearrangement links TRBV29-1 to TRBJ2-7, with D tentatively TRBD2 (6 bases). CDR3 length: 12 residues. V was cut by 7 bases and J by 2 bases, with 12 bases left in between. Germline CDR1 reads SQVTM; CDR2 reads ANQGSEA. The CDR3 protein is CSAARETYEQYF. CDR3 nucleotides: TGCAGCGCCGCCCGGGAGACCTACGAGCAGTACTTC.

The chain joins TRBV5-5 to TRBJ1-5, with 9 bases identical to TRBD1. The trim removed 4 bases at V and 8 bases at J, leaving 10 bases unmatched. This CDR3 spans 15 amino acids. From germline, CDR1 is SGHKS and CDR2 YYEKEE (reference sequence). This chain's CDR3 is CASSRGQGTIEPQHF. In nucleotides, the CDR3 is TGTGCCAGCAGCCGGGGACAGGGTACAATCGAGCCCCAGCATTTT.

Only a few counts were recorded for this clonotype. V and J are TRBV4-2 and TRBJ2-1, with a tentative D call TRBD2 (5 bases). The CDR3 covers 16 residues. Trimming left V 1 base short and J 5 bases short, with 15 bases between. The germline V gene has CDR1 LGHNA and CDR2 YNFKEQ. The CDR3 region is CASSQVWSTKNNEQFF. In DNA form, the CDR3 reads TGTGCCAGCAGCCAAGTCTGGTCGACTAAGAACAATGAGCAGTTCTTC.

This clonotype was recorded a few times. The chain is built from TRBV29-1 and TRBJ2-3; TRBD2 matches at 9 bases. V lost 7 bases and J lost 1; bases outside the gene matches: 3. The CDR3 has 13 residues. CDR1 is SQVTM and CDR2 is ANQGSEA in the germline V gene. Written as DNA, the CDR3 is TGCAGCGCTTTAGCGGGGGGCACAGATACGCAGTATTTT. Amino acid sequence: CSALAGGTDTQYF.

Many counts were recorded for this clonotype. The chain joins TRBV28 to TRBJ1-1; D not resolved. Germline CDR1 MDHEN, CDR2 SYDVKM. Trimming took off 6 bases at V and 0 bases at J, with 5 bases between the two ends. The CDR3 has 12 amino acids. The chain's CDR3 is CASRTLNTEAFF. CDR3 nucleotide sequence: TGTGCCAGCAGGACTTTGAACACTGAAGCTTTCTTT.

V is TRBV5-1 and J is TRBJ2-1; TRBD1 agrees at 8 bases. Germline CDR1 reads SGHRS; CDR2 reads YFSETQ. The junction had 4 bases not matched to a gene; V was cut back by 0 bases and J by 8 bases. This CDR3 is built from 14 residues. CDR3 DNA sequence: TGCGCCAGCAGCTTGGCGCCGGACAGGGATGAGCAGTTCTTC. Residues: CASSLAPDRDEQFF.